The subject of this entry is one T cell receptor (beta chain). V dropped 3 bases and J dropped 2 bases, with 7 bases sitting between them. In germline, CDR1 is SNHLY, CDR2 FYNNEI. CDR3 size: 13 residues. The data stem from a study of PD-L1 blockade in urothelial cancer. Study details: It was in 2014 that patients started atezolizumab at 1,200 mg intravenously every 3 weeks. In terms of prior chemotherapy, patients had received 0 to 3 regimens. Blood analyses occurred 3 weeks (second dose) and 6 weeks post treatment start.

Here immunoSEQ multiplex PCR was the method, and the copy in TCRdb shows in-frame clones only, minus some. Of about 87,000 clones listed, around 84% are singletons. Time point defined: pretreatment peripheral blood. Locally advanced or metastatic urothelial carcinoma affected the patients. This sequence joins TRBV2 and TRBJ1-2, with D possibly being TRBD1 (5 bases). This specimen was PBMCs, taken around atezolizumab (anti-PD-L1) treatment. The receptor comes from a man aged 55-75 years with urothelial cancer. Here the CDR3 reads CASSDDRNYGYTF. The DNA of the CDR3 is TGTGCCAGCAGTGACGACAGAAACTATGGCTACACCTTC.